Following are 29 T cell receptor beta chains from one sample sequenced in a study of T-cell reconstitution after alpha-beta-depleted transplantation in children. This sample's TCRbeta library carried unique molecular identifier barcodes. One entry per CDR3 protein results from TCRdb running MiXCR on the PCR reads. The data contain about 580,000 distinct CDR3 sequences, 23% of them seen just once; the ten biggest clones take up roughly 13%. The sample was PBMCs, mostly from graft donor cells, taken 360 days after TCRalphabeta/CD19-depleted stem cell transplant. Every receptor here comes from a boy under two years old who had a stem cell transplant for acute myeloid leukemia, so the T cells may come from the graft donor.

The sample holds a few counts of this clonotype. The genes are TRBV29-1 and TRBJ2-3; 8 bases match TRBD2. Germline trimming cut 1 base from V and 2 bases from J; bases unmatched to any gene: 2. The length of the CDR3 is 14 residues. Germline-derived CDR1 and CDR2 are SQVTM and ANQGSEA. The CDR3 DNA follows: TGCAGCGTTGAAGGACTAGCGTTCACAGATACGCAGTATTTT. This codes for CSVEGLAFTDTQYF.

This chain joins TRBV2 and TRBJ2-3; 7 nucleotides match TRBD1. CDR1 SNHLY and CDR2 FYNNEI come from the germline V gene. This CDR3 spans 13 amino acids. J was trimmed by 5 bases and V by 6 bases; bases with no gene match: 5. In nucleotides, the CDR3 is TGTGCCAGCAGAAAGGGGGCCGTAGATACGCAGTATTTT. Translated, it gives CASRKGAVDTQYF.

This clonotype was seen repeatedly, ten times or more. This chain connects TRBV20-1 to TRBJ2-5, with 8 bases fitting TRBD2. The CDR3 loop spans 15 amino acids. Germline lookup yields CDR1 DFQATT and CDR2 SNEGSKA (reference sequence). J gave up 1 base and V 1 base, and 5 bases lay outside the gene matches. This chain's CDR3 is CSARGGSGGQETQYF. Here the CDR3 DNA reads TGCAGTGCTAGAGGGGGGAGCGGGGGCCAAGAGACCCAGTACTTC.

This chain joins TRBV9 and TRBJ2-3; D gene unclear. V dropped 0 bases and J dropped 5 bases, with 13 bases sitting between them. CDR1 and CDR2 from the germline V gene are SGDLS and YYNGEE. The CDR3 runs 15 residues. CDR3: CASSVEESWLDTQYF. CDR3 DNA: TGTGCCAGCAGCGTAGAGGAAAGTTGGCTAGATACGCAGTATTTT.

The J gene is TRBJ1-3, the V gene TRBV10-3; possibly TRBD1 for D (5 bases). V lost 5 bases and J lost 0, with 8 bases in between. Germline CDR1 reads ENHRY; CDR2 reads SYGVKD. This CDR3 has 14 residues. CDR3 coding DNA: TGTGCCATCAGTCAGGGCGTCTCTGGAAACACCATATATTTT. It specifies CAISQGVSGNTIYF.

This clonotype was found a few times. The chain couples TRBV12-3 or TRBV12-4 to TRBJ2-7, with D uncertain. V was clipped by 1 base and J by 2 bases, with 18 bases between them. This CDR3 has 17 residues. As DNA, the CDR3 is TGTGCCAGCAGTTTAGGTCGAGTGAGTAGACTTGCCTACGAGCAGTACTTC. As protein: CASSLGRVSRLAYEQYF.

This rearrangement joins TRBV20-1 to TRBJ2-1, with D possibly matching TRBD1 (6 bases). The germline V gene has CDR1 DFQATT and CDR2 SNEGSKA (reference sequence). The CDR3 loop spans 13 amino acids. Trimming shortened V by 8 bases and J by 8 bases, and 19 bases separated the two germline ends. The CDR3 region is CSTKSGGIYEQFF. The CDR3 DNA reads TGCAGTACCAAAAGTGGGGGCATCTATGAGCAGTTCTTC.

The chain combines TRBV12-3 or TRBV12-4 with TRBJ1-2; 7 bases map to TRBD1. J lost 6 bases, V lost 6 bases, and 7 bases had no gene match. The CDR3 extends over 13 amino acids. CDR3 protein: CASRIQGINGYTF. The CDR3 DNA sequence: TGTGCCAGCAGGATACAGGGGATAAATGGCTACACCTTC.

The chain joins TRBV7-6 to TRBJ2-5, with 7 bases aligning to TRBD2. Germline V gene lookup returns CDR1 SGHVS and CDR2 FNYEAQ. The trim removed 5 bases at V and 4 bases at J, leaving 10 bases unmatched. The CDR3 spans 15 residues. This CDR3 reads CASSQRWGGGETQYF. The CDR3 DNA follows: TGTGCCAGCAGCCAAAGGTGGGGGGGAGGAGAGACCCAGTACTTC.

This clonotype was counted at least ten times. The chain combines TRBV29-1 with TRBJ2-1; tentatively, D is TRBD1 or TRBD2 (5 bases each). The CDR3 has 14 amino acids. Germline V lookup: CDR1 SQVTM, CDR2 ANQGSEA. The germline V and J ends were trimmed by 3 bases and 7 bases, with 16 bases remaining between them. The CDR3 DNA reads as TGCAGCGTTGACCGGGGCCTGAAACGGAATGAGCAGTTCTTC. Protein sequence: CSVDRGLKRNEQFF.

This clonotype was counted a few times. In DNA, the CDR3 is TGTGCCAGCAGTTCCGAGACAGGGCCCCGCGGGGAAGCTTTCTTT. Residues: CASSSETGPRGEAFF. V is TRBV6-5 and J is TRBJ1-1; 7 positions match TRBD1. The CDR3 has 15 residues. Germline assignment: CDR1 MNHEY and CDR2 SVGAGI. V lost 4 bases, J lost 8 bases, and 13 bases stayed unmatched.

CDR3 DNA: TGTGCCAGCAGCCAGGGGACAGGGGTCGAGCAGTACTTC. Translated: CASSQGTGVEQYF. This chain connects TRBV7-3 to TRBJ2-7; 10 bases align to TRBD1. The CDR3 length is 13 residues. V shed 5 bases, J shed 6 bases, and the junction held 4 bases outside the gene matches. Germline CDR1 is SGHTA and CDR2 is FQGTGA.

The gene calls are TRBV18 and TRBJ1-5; D gene unclear. The CDR3 sequence is 14 residues long. CDR1 KGHSH and CDR2 LQKENI come from the germline V gene. V shed 5 bases and J shed 1 base, with 9 bases lying between them. The DNA for the CDR3 is TGTGCCAGCTCAAGAGGAAGCAGCAATCAGCCCCAGCATTTT. Protein product: CASSRGSSNQPQHF.

This clonotype was found many times. The chain recombines TRBV3-1 with TRBJ1-1; 8 bases fit TRBD1. CDR1 is LGHDT, CDR2 YNNKEL, per germline (reference sequence). Trimming took 7 bases from V and 5 from J; bases not matched to a gene: 12. This CDR3 region has 15 residues. CDR3: CASTPLQGARTEAFF. As DNA, the CDR3 is TGTGCCAGCACCCCATTGCAGGGGGCGAGGACTGAAGCTTTCTTT. Complete variable domain (other parts from reference TRBV3-1 and TRBJ1-1): DTAVSQTPKYLVTQMGNDKSIKCEQNLGHDTMYWYKQDSKKFLKIMFSYNNKELIINETVPNRFSPKSPDKAHLNLHINSLELGDSAVYFCASTPLQGARTEAFFGQGTRLTVV.

Ten or more counts support this clonotype. This rearrangement joins TRBV5-6 to TRBJ2-1, with TRBD2 identical over 13 bases. With 0 bases clipped from V and 4 bases from J, the junction kept 4 bases outside the gene matches. The CDR3 contains 17 residues. Germline-derived CDR1 and CDR2 are SGHDT and YYEEEE. The CDR3 is CASSLVGLAGPYNEQFF. CDR3 DNA sequence: TGTGCCAGCAGCTTGGTGGGACTAGCGGGGCCTTACAATGAGCAGTTCTTC. Filled out from reference TRBV5-6 and TRBJ2-1, the complete variable domain reads DAGVTQSPTHLIKTRGQQVTLRCSPKSGHDTVSWYQQALGQGPQFIFQYYEEEERQRGNFPDRFSGHQFPNYSSELNVNALLLGDSALYLCASSLVGLAGPYNEQFFGPGTRLTVL.

The V gene is TRBV12-3 or TRBV12-4, the J gene TRBJ2-1, with TRBD2 matching 10 bases. The CDR3 is 15 residues long. The V and J ends lost 0 bases and 10 bases, in that order; junction bases with no gene match: 6. The CDR3 DNA follows: TGTGCCAGCAGTTTAGCGGGACTAGCGACGAAAGAGCAGTTCTTC. It specifies CASSLAGLATKEQFF.

This clonotype came up many times. This CDR3 is CASSLGPSWGETQYF. In nucleotides, the CDR3 is TGTGCCAGCAGCTTAGGCCCGAGTTGGGGGGAGACCCAGTACTTC. The chain joins TRBV7-2 to TRBJ2-5; the D call may be TRBD1 or TRBD2 (5 bases each). V shed 1 base and J shed 5 bases, with 14 bases lying between them. This CDR3 is 15 amino acids long. Germline V gene lookup returns CDR1 SGHTA and CDR2 FQGNSA. The variable domain in full, with the rest retrieved from reference TRBV7-2 and TRBJ2-5, is GAGVSQSPSNKVTEKGKDVELRCDPISGHTALYWYRQSLGQGLEFLIYFQGNSAPDKSGLPSDRFSAERTGGSVSTLTIQRTQQEDSAVYLCASSLGPSWGETQYFGPGTRLLVL.

This clonotype came up a few times. The chain couples TRBV20-1 to TRBJ2-7, with a tentative D call TRBD1 (6 bases). Germline V gives CDR1 DFQATT, CDR2 SNEGSKA (reference sequence). V lost 4 bases to trimming and J lost 4 bases, with 17 bases between them. This CDR3 comprises 14 residues. The CDR3 nucleotides are TGCAGTGCTACGTCCGGACAGAGTTCGTACGAGCAGTACGTC. It is translated as CSATSGQSSYEQYV.

This sequence joins TRBV6-5 and TRBJ2-3; 11 nucleotides align to TRBD2. Germline CDR1 and CDR2: MNHEY and SVGAGI. This CDR3 spans 16 amino acids. J was trimmed by 4 bases and V by 2 bases; bases with no gene match: 5. In nucleotides, the CDR3 is TGTGCCAGCAGTTACGGTAGCGGGGGGGCCCCAGATACGCAGTATTTT. It is translated as CASSYGSGGAPDTQYF.

The table lists this clonotype with many counts. The chain joins TRBV29-1 to TRBJ2-7; D gene unclear. The CDR3 spans 12 residues. Germline V gene lookup returns CDR1 SQVTM and CDR2 ANQGSEA. Trimming removed 4 bases at V and 5 bases at J, with 12 bases between. The CDR3 sequence is CSVVGSVDEQYF. The DNA for the CDR3 is TGCAGCGTTGTGGGGTCTGTCGACGAGCAGTACTTC.

This clonotype was seen more than once but under ten times. The chain is built from TRBV20-1 and TRBJ2-5, with a possible D match to TRBD1 (6 bases). This CDR3 is 15 amino acids long. Germline assignment: CDR1 DFQATT and CDR2 SNEGSKA (reference sequence). With 5 bases removed from V and 2 bases from J, the gap between germline ends came to 18 bases. The CDR3 DNA sequence: TGCAGTGCTTCACACCCCCAGGGGTTTCAAGAGACCCAGTACTTC. Its translation is CSASHPQGFQETQYF.

The V call is TRBV11-2, the J call TRBJ1-2; 8 bases line up with TRBD1. The germline CDR1 and CDR2 sequences are SGHAT and FQNNGV. The junction had 13 bases not matched to a gene; V was cut back by 0 bases and J by 7 bases. The CDR3 spans 17 residues. CDR3 sequence: CASSLEPTVRGLGGYTF. The CDR3 DNA follows: TGTGCCAGCAGCTTAGAGCCAACGGTCAGGGGGCTCGGTGGCTACACCTTC.

This clonotype was recorded a few times. The chain combines TRBV6-4 with TRBJ2-7, with 9 nucleotides matching TRBD1. The CDR3 totals 19 residues. After removal of 1 base from V and 2 bases from J, the junction contained 15 bases not matched to a gene. CDR1 and CDR2 from the germline V gene are MRHNA and SNTAGT. The CDR3 bases are TGTGCCAGCAGTGACTTATATTGTACCGGGACAGGGACCCCCTACGAGCAGTACGTC. Amino acid sequence: CASSDLYCTGTGTPYEQYV.

The chain uses TRBV12-3 or TRBV12-4 and TRBJ2-3; 9 bases fit TRBD2. This CDR3 has 16 amino acids. V shed 1 base, J shed 2 bases, and the junction held 4 bases outside the gene matches. Here the CDR3 DNA reads TGTGCCAGCAGTTTAGGGCGGGGGGGACTCACAGATACGCAGTATTTT. Its translation is CASSLGRGGLTDTQYF.

This clonotype was seen a single time. V and J are TRBV4-2 and TRBJ1-3; the D is unclear. Germline V gene data show CDR1 as LGHNA and CDR2 as YNFKEQ. CDR3 length: 15 residues. Between the trimmed V and J ends, which lost 0 bases and 2 bases, there was a span of 8 bases. The CDR3 bases are TGTGCCAGCAGCCAAGATCCGACAACTGGAAACACCATATATTTT. It codes for CASSQDPTTGNTIYF.

V usage is TRBV5-6 and J usage is TRBJ2-2; 12 positions agree with TRBD1. This CDR3 spans 15 amino acids. With 3 bases clipped from V and 7 bases from J, the junction kept 4 bases outside the gene matches. CDR1 is SGHDT and CDR2 is YYEEEE in the germline V gene. The CDR3 nucleotides are TGTGCCAGCAGCTCCGGGACAGGGGGCAGCGGGGAGCTGTTTTTT. Translated, it gives CASSSGTGGSGELFF.

A few counts support this clonotype. The chain employs TRBV7-6 and TRBJ2-1; 8 bases are a match to TRBD2. Germline CDR1 reads SGHVS; CDR2 reads FNYEAQ. The CDR3 covers 16 residues. Trimming cost V 5 bases and J 0 bases; bases outside gene matches: 6. As DNA, the CDR3 is TGTGCCAGCAGCCTACTAGCGGACAGCTCCTACAATGAGCAGTTCTTC. Protein product: CASSLLADSSYNEQFF.

V is TRBV12-3 or TRBV12-4 and J is TRBJ2-7; unclear D gene. The CDR3 runs 14 residues. V dropped 1 base and J dropped 2 bases, with 9 bases sitting between them. CDR3 sequence (DNA): TGTGCCAGCAGTTTAGTTCCGGTCCCCTACGAGCAGTACTTC. This gives the protein CASSLVPVPYEQYF.

This clonotype has more than one count but fewer than ten. The V gene is TRBV11-2, the J gene TRBJ2-7; 7 nucleotides match TRBD1. J was trimmed by 4 bases and V by 4 bases; bases with no gene match: 4. The CDR3 is 13 amino acids. Per the germline V gene, CDR1 is SGHAT and CDR2 is FQNNGV. The chain's CDR3 is CASSYGTAYEQYV. In nucleotides, the CDR3 is TGTGCCAGCAGCTATGGGACAGCTTACGAGCAGTACGTC.